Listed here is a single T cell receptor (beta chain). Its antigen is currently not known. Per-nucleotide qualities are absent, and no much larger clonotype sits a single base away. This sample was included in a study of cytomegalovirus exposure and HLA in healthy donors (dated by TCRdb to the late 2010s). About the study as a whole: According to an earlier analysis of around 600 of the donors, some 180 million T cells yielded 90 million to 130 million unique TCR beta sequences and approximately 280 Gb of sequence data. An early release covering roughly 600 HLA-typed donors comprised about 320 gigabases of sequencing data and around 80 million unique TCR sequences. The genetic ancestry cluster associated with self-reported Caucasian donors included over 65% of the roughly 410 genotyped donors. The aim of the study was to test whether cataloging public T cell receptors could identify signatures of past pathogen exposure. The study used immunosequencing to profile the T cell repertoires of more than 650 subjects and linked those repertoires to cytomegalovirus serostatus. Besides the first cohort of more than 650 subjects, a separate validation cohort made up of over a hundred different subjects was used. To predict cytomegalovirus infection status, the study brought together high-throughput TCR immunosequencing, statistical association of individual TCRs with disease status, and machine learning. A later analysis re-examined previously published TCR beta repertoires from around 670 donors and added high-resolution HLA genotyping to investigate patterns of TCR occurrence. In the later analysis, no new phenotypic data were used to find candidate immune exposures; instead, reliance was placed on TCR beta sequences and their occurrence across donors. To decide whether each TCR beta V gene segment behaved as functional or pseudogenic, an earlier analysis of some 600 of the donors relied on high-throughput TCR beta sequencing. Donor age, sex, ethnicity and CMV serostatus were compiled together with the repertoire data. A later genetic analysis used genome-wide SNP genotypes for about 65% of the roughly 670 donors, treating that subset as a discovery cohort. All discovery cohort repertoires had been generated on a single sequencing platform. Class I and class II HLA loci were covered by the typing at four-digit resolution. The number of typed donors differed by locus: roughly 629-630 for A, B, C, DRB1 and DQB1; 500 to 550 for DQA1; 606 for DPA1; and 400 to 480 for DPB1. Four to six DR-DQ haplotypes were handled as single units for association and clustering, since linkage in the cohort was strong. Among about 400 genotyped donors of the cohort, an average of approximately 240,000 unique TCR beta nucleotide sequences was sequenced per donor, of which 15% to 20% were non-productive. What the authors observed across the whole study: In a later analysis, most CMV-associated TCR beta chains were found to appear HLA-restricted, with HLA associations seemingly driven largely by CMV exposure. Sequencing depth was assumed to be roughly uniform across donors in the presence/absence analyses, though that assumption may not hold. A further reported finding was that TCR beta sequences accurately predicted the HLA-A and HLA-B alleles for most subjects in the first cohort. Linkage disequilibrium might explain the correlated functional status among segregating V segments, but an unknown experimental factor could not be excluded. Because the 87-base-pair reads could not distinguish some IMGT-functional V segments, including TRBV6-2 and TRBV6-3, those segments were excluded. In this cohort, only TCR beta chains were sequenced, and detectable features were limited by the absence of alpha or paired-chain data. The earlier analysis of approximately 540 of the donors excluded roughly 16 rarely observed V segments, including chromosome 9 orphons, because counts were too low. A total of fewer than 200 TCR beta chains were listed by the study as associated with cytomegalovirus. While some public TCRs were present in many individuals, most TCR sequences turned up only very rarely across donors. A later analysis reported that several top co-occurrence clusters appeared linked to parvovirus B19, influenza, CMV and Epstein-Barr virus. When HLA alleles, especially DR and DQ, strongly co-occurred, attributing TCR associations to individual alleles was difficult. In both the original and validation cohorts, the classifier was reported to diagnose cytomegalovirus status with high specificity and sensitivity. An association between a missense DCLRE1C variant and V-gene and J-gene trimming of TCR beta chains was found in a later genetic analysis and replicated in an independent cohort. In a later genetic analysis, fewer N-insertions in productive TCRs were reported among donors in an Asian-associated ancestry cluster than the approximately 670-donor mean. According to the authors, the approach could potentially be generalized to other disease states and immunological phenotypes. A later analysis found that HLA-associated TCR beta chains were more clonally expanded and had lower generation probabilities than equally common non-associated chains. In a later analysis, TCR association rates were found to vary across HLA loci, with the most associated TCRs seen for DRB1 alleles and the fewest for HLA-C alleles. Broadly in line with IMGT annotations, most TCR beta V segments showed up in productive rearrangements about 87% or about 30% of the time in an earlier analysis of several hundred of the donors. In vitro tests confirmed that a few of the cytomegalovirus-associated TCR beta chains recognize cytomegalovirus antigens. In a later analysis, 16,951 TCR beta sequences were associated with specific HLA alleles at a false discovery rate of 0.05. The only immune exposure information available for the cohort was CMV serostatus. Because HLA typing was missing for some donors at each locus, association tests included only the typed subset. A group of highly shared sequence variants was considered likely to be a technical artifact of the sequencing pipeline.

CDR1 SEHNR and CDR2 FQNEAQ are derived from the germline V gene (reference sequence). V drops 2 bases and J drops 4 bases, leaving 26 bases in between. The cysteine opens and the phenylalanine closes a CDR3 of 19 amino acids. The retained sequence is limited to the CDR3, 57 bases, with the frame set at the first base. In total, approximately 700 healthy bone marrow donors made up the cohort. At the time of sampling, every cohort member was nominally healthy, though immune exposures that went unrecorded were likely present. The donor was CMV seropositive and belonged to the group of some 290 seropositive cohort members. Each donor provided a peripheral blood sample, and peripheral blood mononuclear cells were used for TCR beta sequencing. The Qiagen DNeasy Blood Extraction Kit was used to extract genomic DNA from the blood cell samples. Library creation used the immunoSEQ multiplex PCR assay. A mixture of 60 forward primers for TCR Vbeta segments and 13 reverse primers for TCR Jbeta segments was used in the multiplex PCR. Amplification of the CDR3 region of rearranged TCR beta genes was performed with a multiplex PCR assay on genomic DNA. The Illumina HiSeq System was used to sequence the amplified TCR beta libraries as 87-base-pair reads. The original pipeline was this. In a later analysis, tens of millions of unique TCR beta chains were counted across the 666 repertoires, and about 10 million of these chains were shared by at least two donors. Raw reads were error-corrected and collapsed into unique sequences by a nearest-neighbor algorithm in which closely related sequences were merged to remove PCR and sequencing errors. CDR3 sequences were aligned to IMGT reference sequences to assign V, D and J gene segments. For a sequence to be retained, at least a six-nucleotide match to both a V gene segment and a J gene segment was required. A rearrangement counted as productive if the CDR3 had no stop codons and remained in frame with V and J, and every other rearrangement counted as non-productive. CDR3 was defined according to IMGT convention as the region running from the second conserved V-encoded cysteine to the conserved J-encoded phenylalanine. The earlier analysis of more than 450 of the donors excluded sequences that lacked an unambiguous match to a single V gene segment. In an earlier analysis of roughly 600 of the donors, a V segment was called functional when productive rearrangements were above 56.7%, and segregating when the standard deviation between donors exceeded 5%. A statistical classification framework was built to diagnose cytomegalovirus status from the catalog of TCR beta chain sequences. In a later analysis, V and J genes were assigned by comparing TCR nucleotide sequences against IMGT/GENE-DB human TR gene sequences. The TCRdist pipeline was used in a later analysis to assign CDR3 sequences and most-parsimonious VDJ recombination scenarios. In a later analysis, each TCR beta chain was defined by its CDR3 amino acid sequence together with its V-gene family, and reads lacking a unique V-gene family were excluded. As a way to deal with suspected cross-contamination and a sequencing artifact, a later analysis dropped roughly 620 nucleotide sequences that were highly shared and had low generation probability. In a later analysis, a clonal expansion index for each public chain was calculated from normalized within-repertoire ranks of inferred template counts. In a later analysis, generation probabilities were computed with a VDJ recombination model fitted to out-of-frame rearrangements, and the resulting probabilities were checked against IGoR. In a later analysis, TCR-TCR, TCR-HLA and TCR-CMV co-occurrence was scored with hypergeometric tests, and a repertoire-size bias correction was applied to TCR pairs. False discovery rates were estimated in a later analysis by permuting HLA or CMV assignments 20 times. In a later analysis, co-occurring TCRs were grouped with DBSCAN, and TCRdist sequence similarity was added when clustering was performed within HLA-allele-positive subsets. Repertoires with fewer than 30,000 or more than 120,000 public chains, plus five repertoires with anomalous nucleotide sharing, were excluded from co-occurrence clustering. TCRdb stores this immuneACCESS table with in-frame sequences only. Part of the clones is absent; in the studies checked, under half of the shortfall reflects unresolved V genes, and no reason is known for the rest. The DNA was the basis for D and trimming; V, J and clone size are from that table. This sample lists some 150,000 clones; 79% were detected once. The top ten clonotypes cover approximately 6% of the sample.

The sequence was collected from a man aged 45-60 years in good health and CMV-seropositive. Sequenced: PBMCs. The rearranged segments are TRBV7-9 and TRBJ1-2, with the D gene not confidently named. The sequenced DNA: TGTGCCAGCAGCTTAATGGAGGGAGACGTATACGCTGTAGGCTATGGCTACACCTTC. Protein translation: CASSLMEGDVYAVGYGYTF.